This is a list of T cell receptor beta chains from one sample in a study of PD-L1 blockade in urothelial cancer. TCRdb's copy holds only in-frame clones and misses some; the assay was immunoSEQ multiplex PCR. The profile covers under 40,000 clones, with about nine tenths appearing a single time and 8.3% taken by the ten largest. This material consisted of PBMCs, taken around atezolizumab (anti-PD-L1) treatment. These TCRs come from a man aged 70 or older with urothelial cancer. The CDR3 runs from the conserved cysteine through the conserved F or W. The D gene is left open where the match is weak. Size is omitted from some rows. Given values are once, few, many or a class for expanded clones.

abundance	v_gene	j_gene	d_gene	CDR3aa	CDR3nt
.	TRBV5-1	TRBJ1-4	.	CASSLAGGTNEKLFF	TGCGCCAGCAGCTTGGCGGGGGGCACCAATGAAAAACTGTTTTTT
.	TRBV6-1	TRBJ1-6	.	CASSEASGRPSPLHF	TGTGCCAGCAGTGAAGCGAGCGGACGGCCTTCACCCCTCCACTTT
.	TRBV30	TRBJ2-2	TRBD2	CAWEQSWTSGGNTGELFF	TGTGCCTGGGAGCAGTCTTGGACTAGCGGGGGGAACACCGGGGAGCTGTTTTTT
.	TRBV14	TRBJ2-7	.	CASSPSGVEQYF	TGTGCCAGCAGCCCTTCAGGGGTAGAGCAGTACTTC
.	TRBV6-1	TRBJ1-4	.	CASSEETGIEKLFF	TGTGCCAGCAGTGAAGAAACAGGGATTGAAAAACTGTTTTTT
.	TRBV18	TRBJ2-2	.	CASSPGQSNTGELFF	TGTGCCAGCTCACCTGGACAGTCGAACACCGGGGAGCTGTTTTTT
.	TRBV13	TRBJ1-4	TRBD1	CASSLRGRAEKLFF	TGTGCCAGCAGCTTGAGGGGGCGGGCGGAAAAACTGTTTTTT
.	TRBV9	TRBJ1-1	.	CASSGRGGRVTEAFF	TGTGCCAGCAGCGGCCGCGGGGGCCGAGTCACTGAAGCTTTCTTT
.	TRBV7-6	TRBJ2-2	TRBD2	CASSPSGTNTGELFF	TGTGCCAGCAGCCCGAGCGGGACGAACACCGGGGAGCTGTTTTTT
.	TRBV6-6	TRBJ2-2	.	CASSYFGSTGELFF	TGTGCCAGCAGTTATTTCGGGAGCACCGGGGAGCTGTTTTTT
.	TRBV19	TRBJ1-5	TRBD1	CASTGTGAGQPQHF	TGTGCCAGTACCGGGACAGGGGCCGGCCAGCCCCAGCATTTT
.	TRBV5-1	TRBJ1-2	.	CASSLAQGYDGYTF	TGCGCCAGCAGCTTGGCACAGGGCTACGATGGCTACACCTTC
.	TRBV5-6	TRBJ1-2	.	CASSQGFGYGYTF	TGTGCCAGCAGTCAGGGTTTCGGCTATGGCTACACCTTC
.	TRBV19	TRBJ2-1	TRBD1	CASKQGVFGNEQFF	TGTGCCAGTAAACAGGGGGTGTTTGGGAATGAGCAGTTCTTC
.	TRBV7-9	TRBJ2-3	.	CASSSRRSTFTDTQYF	TGTGCCAGCAGCTCTAGGCGGAGTACGTTCACAGATACGCAGTATTTT
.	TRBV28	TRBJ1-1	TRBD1	CASSTQGAWDTEAFF	TGTGCCAGCAGCACCCAGGGGGCATGGGACACTGAAGCTTTCTTT
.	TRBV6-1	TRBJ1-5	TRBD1	CASSRDRTSNQPQHF	TGTGCCAGCAGCCGGGACAGGACGAGCAATCAGCCCCAGCATTTT
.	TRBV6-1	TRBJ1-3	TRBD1	CASSVGTAISPGNTIYF	TGTGCCAGCAGTGTAGGGACAGCGATTTCCCCTGGAAACACCATATATTTT
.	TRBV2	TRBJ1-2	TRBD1	CASSSPGQGRGYTF	TGTGCCAGCAGCAGTCCGGGACAGGGCCGGGGCTACACCTTC
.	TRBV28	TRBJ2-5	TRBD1	CASSWRQGGETQYF	TGTGCCAGCAGTTGGAGACAGGGCGGAGAGACCCAGTACTTC
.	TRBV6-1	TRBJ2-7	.	CASHIHRDYEQYF	TGTGCCAGCCATATCCACAGGGACTACGAGCAGTACTTC
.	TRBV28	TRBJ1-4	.	CASSLPTGKKDATNEKLFF	TGTGCCAGCAGTTTGCCGACAGGCAAGAAAGATGCAACTAATGAAAAACTGTTTTTT
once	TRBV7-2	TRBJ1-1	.	CASSLDRNTEAFF	TGTGCCAGCAGCTTAGACAGGAACACTGAAGCTTTCTTT
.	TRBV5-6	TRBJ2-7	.	CASSLGAGRGAYEQYF	TGTGCCAGCAGCTTGGGTGCAGGGCGAGGAGCCTACGAGCAGTACTTC
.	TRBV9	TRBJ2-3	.	CASSVSVARRTDTQYF	TGTGCCAGCAGCGTAAGCGTAGCCCGACGCACAGATACGCAGTATTTT
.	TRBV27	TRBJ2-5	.	CASSLWGEETQYF	TGTGCCAGCAGTTTATGGGGAGAAGAGACCCAGTACTTC
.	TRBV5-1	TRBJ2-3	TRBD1	CASSPQGAGDTQYF	TGCGCCAGCAGCCCGCAGGGGGCGGGGGATACGCAGTATTTT
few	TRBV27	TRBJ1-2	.	CASSLGGRNTYGYTF	TGTGCCAGCAGTTTAGGGGGCCGCAATACCTATGGCTACACCTTC
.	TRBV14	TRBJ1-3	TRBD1	CASSQSTGGAGNTIYF	TGTGCCAGCAGCCAATCGACAGGGGGAGCCGGAAACACCATATATTTT
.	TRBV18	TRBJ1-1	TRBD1	CASSPRQGRRTEAFF	TGTGCCAGCTCACCTCGACAGGGGCGTAGGACTGAAGCTTTCTTT
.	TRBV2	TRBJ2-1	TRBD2	CASSERTSGRSGSYNEQFF	TGTGCCAGCAGTGAACGGACTAGCGGGCGATCTGGCTCCTACAATGAGCAGTTCTTC
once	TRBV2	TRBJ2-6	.	CASKRLDSGANVLTF	TGTGCCAGCAAAAGACTGGACTCTGGGGCCAACGTCCTGACTTTC
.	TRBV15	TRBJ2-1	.	CATAAYNEQFF	TGTGCCACCGCGGCTTACAATGAGCAGTTCTTC
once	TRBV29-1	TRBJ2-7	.	CSENIPRLRPRAYEQYF	TGCAGCGAGAACATACCTCGCCTGCGGCCCCGAGCCTACGAGCAGTACTTC
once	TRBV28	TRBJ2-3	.	CASSSTKDTQYF	TGTGCCAGCAGTTCCACTAAGGATACGCAGTATTTT
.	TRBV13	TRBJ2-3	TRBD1	CASSPRQGVPSTDTQYF	TGTGCCAGCAGCCCCCGACAGGGGGTCCCCTCCACAGATACGCAGTATTTT
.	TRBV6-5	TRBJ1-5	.	CASSYSPTAINQPQHF	TGTGCCAGCAGTTACTCGCCCACAGCAATCAATCAGCCCCAGCATTTT
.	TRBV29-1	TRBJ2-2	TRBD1	CSGLTGGTGELFF	TGCAGCGGACTCACAGGGGGCACCGGGGAGCTGTTTTTT
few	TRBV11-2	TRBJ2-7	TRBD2	CASSLVGRDEQYF	TGTGCCAGCAGCTTAGTGGGGAGGGACGAGCAGTACTTC
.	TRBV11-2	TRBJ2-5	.	CASSLAQRVQETQYF	TGTGCCAGCAGCTTAGCTCAACGGGTTCAAGAGACCCAGTACTTC
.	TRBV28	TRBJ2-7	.	CASSSTQQEQYF	TGTGCCAGCAGTTCGACTCAACAAGAGCAGTACTTC
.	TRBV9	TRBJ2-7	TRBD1	CASSAAGGDPYEQYF	TGTGCCAGCAGCGCGGCAGGGGGTGACCCCTACGAGCAGTACTTC
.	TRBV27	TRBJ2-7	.	CARGTYEQYF	TGTGCCAGGGGGACATACGAGCAGTACTTC
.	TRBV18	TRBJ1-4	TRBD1	CASSPRAGGEKLFF	TGTGCCAGCTCACCAAGGGCAGGGGGAGAAAAACTGTTTTTT
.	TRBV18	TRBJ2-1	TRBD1	CASSPRQGAPYNEQFF	TGTGCCAGCTCACCAAGGCAGGGGGCGCCTTACAATGAGCAGTTCTTC
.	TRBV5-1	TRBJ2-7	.	CASSFTAGPAYEQYF	TGCGCCAGCAGCTTTACAGCGGGCCCAGCCTACGAGCAGTACTTC
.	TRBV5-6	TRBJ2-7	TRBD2	CASSTRGGLREQYF	TGTGCCAGCAGCACCCGCGGGGGGTTGAGGGAGCAGTACTTC
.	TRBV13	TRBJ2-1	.	CASSSKTHAPNYNEQFF	TGTGCCAGCAGCTCAAAGACTCATGCCCCTAACTACAATGAGCAGTTCTTC
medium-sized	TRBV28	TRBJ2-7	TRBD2	CASSPLYPGTSSSYEQYF	TGTGCCAGCAGTCCCTTATACCCCGGGACTAGCAGCTCCTACGAGCAGTACTTC
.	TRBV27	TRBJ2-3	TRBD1	CASSRDRGTPDTQYF	TGTGCCAGCAGCCGAGACAGGGGAACGCCAGATACGCAGTATTTT
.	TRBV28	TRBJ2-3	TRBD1	CATTLGTGITDTQYF	TGTGCCACCACCTTAGGGACAGGAATCACAGATACGCAGTATTTT
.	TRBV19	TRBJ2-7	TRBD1	CASRRQGALDEQYF	TGTGCCAGTAGAAGACAGGGTGCCTTGGACGAGCAGTACTTC
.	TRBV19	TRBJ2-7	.	CASSIDPGQRSYEQYF	TGTGCCAGTAGTATAGATCCGGGACAAAGATCCTACGAGCAGTACTTC
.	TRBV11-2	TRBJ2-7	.	CASSLVQGYEQYF	TGTGCCAGCAGCTTAGTTCAGGGGTACGAGCAGTACTTC
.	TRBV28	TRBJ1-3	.	CASSLLQGSSGNTIYF	TGTGCCAGCAGTTTACTTCAGGGAAGCTCTGGAAACACCATATATTTT